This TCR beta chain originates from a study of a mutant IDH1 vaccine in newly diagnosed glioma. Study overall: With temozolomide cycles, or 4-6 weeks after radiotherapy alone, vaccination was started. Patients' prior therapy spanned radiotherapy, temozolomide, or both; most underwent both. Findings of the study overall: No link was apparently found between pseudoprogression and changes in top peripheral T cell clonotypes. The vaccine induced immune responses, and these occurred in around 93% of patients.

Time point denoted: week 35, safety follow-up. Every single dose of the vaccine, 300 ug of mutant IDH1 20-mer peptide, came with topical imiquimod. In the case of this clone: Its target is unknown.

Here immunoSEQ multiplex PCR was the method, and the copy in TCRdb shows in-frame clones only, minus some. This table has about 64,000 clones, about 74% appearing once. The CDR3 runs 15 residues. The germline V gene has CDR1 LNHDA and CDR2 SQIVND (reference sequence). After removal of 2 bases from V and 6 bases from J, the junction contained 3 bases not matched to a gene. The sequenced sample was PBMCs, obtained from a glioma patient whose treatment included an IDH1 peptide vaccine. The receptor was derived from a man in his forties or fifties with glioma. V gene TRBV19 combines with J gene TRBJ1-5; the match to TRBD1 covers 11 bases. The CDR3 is CASSIRDRGSQPQHF. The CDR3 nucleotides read TGTGCCAGTAGTATAAGGGACAGGGGGAGTCAGCCCCAGCATTTT.